The next 25 T cell receptor beta chains were all read from a single sample in a study of T cells in Graves' hyperthyroidism and ophthalmopathy. Amplification of TCR beta CDR3 regions was performed using RNA transcripts as template. Using the HTBI primer set, a first-round RT-PCR was run on the TCR CDR3. TCRdb recomputed calls from the multiplex PCR reads with MiXCR, one row per CDR3 protein. The sample records about 360,000 distinct CDR3 sequences, 15% to 19% being singletons. Sequenced sample: blood. The origin of the receptors is a woman aged 18-35 years with Graves' hyperthyroidism that later progressed to Graves' ophthalmopathy.

The CDR3 sequence is CASSAYRDGRGTQYF. CDR3 nucleotide sequence: TGTGCCAGCAGTGCCTACCGGGACGGCCGGGGGACCCAGTACTTC. The rearrangement joins TRBV12-3 or TRBV12-4 to TRBJ2-5, with D perhaps TRBD1 or TRBD2 (5 bases each). The V end lost 5 bases, the J end lost 7 bases, and 20 bases lay between the germline ends. This CDR3 is 15 amino acids long.

The table lists this clonotype with a few counts. This chain uses TRBV9 with TRBJ1-2; no firm D call. The CDR3 loop spans 14 amino acids. Trimming pared 1 base from V and 8 bases from J, leaving 15 bases between. Per germline, CDR1 SGDLS and CDR2 YYNGEE. CDR3 nucleotides: TGTGCCAGCAGCGTAAGTTTACAGTCGGAAGGCTACACCTTC. It yields the protein CASSVSLQSEGYTF. The full variable domain, rest sourced from reference TRBV9 and TRBJ1-2, is DSGVTQTPKHLITATGQRVTLRCSPRSGDLSVYWYQQSLDQGLQFLIQYYNGEERAKGNILERFSAQQFPDLHSELNLSSLELGDSALYFCASSVSLQSEGYTFGSGTRLTVV.

This clonotype has at least ten counts. The V and J genes are TRBV20-1 and TRBJ2-3; perhaps TRBD1 as D (5 bases). Germline assignment: CDR1 DFQATT and CDR2 SNEGSKA (reference sequence). V was pared by 6 bases and J by 1 base, with 14 bases between. The CDR3 length is 14 residues. The CDR3 coding sequence is TGCAGTGCCAGGGCCAGGCCAGGCACAGATACGCAGTATTTT. Translating gives CSARARPGTDTQYF.

This clonotype was detected only a few times. The V gene is TRBV6-1, the J gene TRBJ2-1; D possibly corresponds to TRBD1 (5 bases). The CDR3 totals 16 residues. Between the trimmed V and J ends, which lost 7 bases and 0 bases, there was a span of 16 bases. Germline CDR1 is MNHNS and CDR2 is SASEGT. Written as DNA, the CDR3 is TGTGCCAGCATGCAGGGAAGTAGCTTCTCCTACAATGAGCAGTTCTTC. Translation gives CASMQGSSFSYNEQFF.

The chain links TRBV5-6 to TRBJ2-7, with 11 bases aligning to TRBD2. The CDR3 spans 15 residues. After removal of 4 bases from V and 2 bases from J, the junction contained 5 bases not matched to a gene. Germline V gene data show CDR1 as SGHDT and CDR2 as YYEEEE. The CDR3 loop is CASSGGTSGPYEQYF. DNA for the CDR3: TGTGCCAGCAGCGGAGGGACTAGCGGACCCTACGAGCAGTACTTC.

This clonotype was counted many times. The gene calls are TRBV28 and TRBJ1-2, with D tentatively TRBD1 (6 bases). The CDR3 consists of 11 residues. Germline V gene lookup returns CDR1 MDHEN and CDR2 SYDVKM. Trimming cost V 8 bases and J 4 bases, with 8 bases left between them. The CDR3 region is CASLDSYGYTF. DNA for the CDR3: TGTGCCAGCCTGGACAGCTATGGCTACACCTTC.

This clonotype was counted many times. The chain has TRBV29-1 and TRBJ2-1, with D possibly being TRBD1 or TRBD2 (5 bases each). V was clipped by 5 bases and J by 0 bases, with 14 bases between them. This CDR3 region has 15 residues. The germline gives CDR1 SQVTM, CDR2 ANQGSEA. CDR3 in amino acids: CSVSTTGTSYNEQFF. Written as DNA, the CDR3 is TGCAGCGTTAGCACCACCGGGACCTCCTACAATGAGCAGTTCTTC.

Written as DNA, the CDR3 is TGTGCCACCCAGGGTACTGGGGCCAACGTCCTGACTTTC. It encodes CATQGTGANVLTF. The chain recombines TRBV10-3 with TRBJ2-6, with D maybe TRBD1 (5 bases). CDR1 is ENHRY and CDR2 is SYGVKD in the germline V gene. This CDR3 spans 13 amino acids. The V gene lost 10 bases and the J gene lost 2 bases, with 9 bases spanning the gap.

The chain recombines TRBV18 with TRBJ2-7; 12 nucleotides match TRBD1. CDR3 length: 15 residues. Germline trimming cut 6 bases from V and 4 bases from J; bases unmatched to any gene: 7. The germline gives CDR1 KGHSH, CDR2 LQKENI. Here the CDR3 reads CASSPGQGAIYEQYF. In DNA, the CDR3 is TGTGCCAGCTCGCCGGGACAGGGGGCGATTTACGAGCAGTACTTC.

The CDR3 spells CASSTGLTYEQYF. The CDR3 region has the DNA TGTGCCAGCAGTACTGGACTTACCTACGAGCAGTACTTC. The J gene is TRBJ2-7, the V gene TRBV27; TRBD2 is a possible D gene (5 bases). Trimming took 5 bases from V and 2 from J, leaving 10 bases between them. CDR3 length equals 13 residues. Germline V CDR1 and CDR2: MNHEY, SMNVEV (reference sequence).

The V gene is TRBV4-1, the J gene TRBJ1-2; 9 nucleotides align to TRBD1. Trimming at V came to 5 bases and at J to 4 bases, leaving 8 bases not matched to a gene. Germline loops: CDR1 MGHRA, CDR2 YSYEKL. This CDR3 has 15 residues. The CDR3 bases are TGCGCCAGCAGCTCTCCGGACAGGGGTGTCTATGGCTACACCTTC. Its translation is CASSSPDRGVYGYTF.

The gene calls are TRBV7-9 and TRBJ2-3, with 12 bases identical to TRBD2. Trimming at V came to 5 bases and at J to 2 bases, leaving 5 bases not matched to a gene. Germline lookup yields CDR1 SEHNR and CDR2 FQNEAQ (reference sequence). This CDR3 spans 16 amino acids. CDR3 sequence reads: CASSPWTSGDTDTQYF. CDR3 nucleotides: TGTGCCAGCAGCCCCTGGACTAGCGGGGACACAGATACGCAGTATTTT.

Remarks on this clonotype: Given a much more abundant clone one base away, this may be a read error. This rearrangement joins TRBV7-8 to TRBJ2-7; 12 bases align to TRBD1. Germline CDR1 is SGHVS and CDR2 is FQNEAQ. The CDR3 extends over 14 amino acids. The CDR3 protein is CASSLGQGAYKQYF. The CDR3, as DNA: TGTGCCAGCAGCTTGGGACAGGGGGCCTACAAGCAGTACTTC.

V and J are TRBV4-1 and TRBJ2-7, with D unresolved. Germline values: CDR1 MGHRA, CDR2 YSYEKL. There are 13 residues in the CDR3. Trimming removed 2 bases at V and 4 bases at J, with 9 bases between. CDR3 bases: TGCGCCAGCAGCCAAAGCTCCGATTACGAGCAGTACTTC. Translating gives CASSQSSDYEQYF.

In this sample, this clonotype turned up many times. This sequence joins TRBV20-1 and TRBJ2-5; 10 positions agree with TRBD2. Losses at the gene ends were 3 bases for V and 5 bases for J; bases not matched to a gene: 12. Per germline, CDR1 DFQATT and CDR2 SNEGSKA (reference sequence). The CDR3 contains 16 residues. The CDR3 spells CSASLVRASGSETQYF. The CDR3 DNA follows: TGCAGTGCTAGTTTGGTGAGGGCTAGCGGGAGCGAGACCCAGTACTTC.

There are many counts of this clonotype. The CDR3, as DNA: TGCAGTGCGGATGGACAGGCCCTCACAGATACGCAGTATTTT. It yields the protein CSADGQALTDTQYF. V and J are TRBV20-1 and TRBJ2-3, with 7 positions matching TRBD1. J lost 2 bases, V lost 6 bases, and 8 bases had no gene match. Germline CDR1 reads DFQATT; CDR2 reads SNEGSKA (reference sequence). The CDR3 covers 14 residues.

A note on this clonotype: At one of its ends the junction is not consistent with the germline gene, which may arise from a read error. The rearrangement joins TRBV28 to TRBJ1-4, with TRBD1 identical over 9 bases. There are 15 residues in the CDR3. CDR1 and CDR2 from the germline V gene are MDHEN and SYDVKM. This chain's CDR3 is CANSLDRGMGEKLFF. CDR3 sequence (DNA): TGTGCCAACAGTTTAGACAGGGGGATGGGGGAAAAACTGTTTTTT.

There are many counts of this clonotype. J is TRBJ2-2 and V is TRBV20-1; 7 nucleotides align to TRBD2. The CDR3 is 14 amino acids. Germline V CDR1 and CDR2: DFQATT, SNEGSKA (reference sequence). Trimming at V came to 3 bases and at J to 1 base, leaving 2 bases not matched to a gene. DNA for the CDR3: TGCAGTGCTAGCGGGGGGAAGAACACCGGGGAGCTGTTTTTT. This sequence encodes CSASGGKNTGELFF.

This clonotype was seen repeatedly, ten times or more. V gene TRBV7-2 combines with J gene TRBJ2-1, with 15 bases matching TRBD2. Per the germline V gene, CDR1 is SGHTA and CDR2 is FQGNSA. CDR3 length equals 20 residues. Losses at the gene ends were 5 bases for V and 0 bases for J; bases not matched to a gene: 11. The CDR3 loop is CASSRFQGLAGGSSYNEQFF. CDR3 sequence (DNA): TGTGCCAGCAGCCGATTCCAGGGACTAGCGGGAGGCAGCTCCTACAATGAGCAGTTCTTC.

In this sample, this clonotype turned up many times. This rearrangement joins TRBV27 to TRBJ2-7, with 9 bases matching TRBD1. CDR1 MNHEY and CDR2 SMNVEV come from the germline V gene (reference sequence). The CDR3 runs 15 residues. The V gene end was trimmed by 1 base and the J gene end by 2 bases; junction bases not matched to a gene: 3. CDR3 bases: TGTGCCAGCAGTTTATTGGGACAGGGAACCTACGAGCAGTACTTC. Its translation is CASSLLGQGTYEQYF.

This clonotype has just a few counts. The CDR3 loop is CATSRVAGSYNEQFF. CDR3 DNA: TGTGCCACCAGCAGAGTGGCGGGATCCTACAATGAGCAGTTCTTC. The rearrangement uses TRBV15 and TRBJ2-1; weak D call: TRBD2 (6 bases). V was clipped by 1 base and J by 1 base, with 8 bases between them. Germline assignment: CDR1 LNHNV and CDR2 YYDKDF (reference sequence). There are 15 residues in the CDR3.

This clonotype has ten or more counts. The chain carries TRBV12-3 or TRBV12-4 and TRBJ2-3; tentative D call: TRBD2 (6 bases). The CDR3 extends over 18 amino acids. V was pared by 1 base and J by 4 bases, with 21 bases between. The CDR3 loop reads CASSLVVVGGFTPDTQYF. CDR3 DNA: TGTGCCAGCAGTTTAGTAGTTGTGGGGGGTTTCACTCCAGATACGCAGTATTTT.

This clonotype was detected ten times or more. V is TRBV2 and J is TRBJ1-1; D gene uncertain. The germline V gene encodes CDR1 SNHLY and CDR2 FYNNEI. The V end was cut by 7 bases, the J end by 8 bases, with 11 bases between. The CDR3 is made up of 11 amino acids. The CDR3 DNA sequence: TGTGCCAGCATCCCACGACGGGAAGCTTTCTTT. Amino acids: CASIPRREAFF.

This clonotype was detected many times. J is TRBJ1-1 and V is TRBV5-1, with D unclear. Trimming removed 1 base from V and 1 base from J, with 8 bases in between. The CDR3 length is 14 residues. The germline CDR1 and CDR2 sequences are SGHRS and YFSETQ. The CDR3 spells CASSLSGSNTEAFF. The CDR3 region has the DNA TGCGCCAGCAGCTTGAGCGGCTCGAACACTGAAGCTTTCTTT.

Of note for this clonotype: Relative to the germline gene, one junction end is altered; a read error may explain this. This chain joins TRBV7-9 and TRBJ2-7, with D uncertain. The CDR3 is 13 residues long. Looked up from germline, CDR1 is SEHNR and CDR2 is FQNEAQ (reference sequence). CDR3 sequence: CASSPRVSYEQCF. In DNA form, the CDR3 reads TGTGCCAGCAGCCCCCGGGTCTCCTACGAGCAGTGCTTC.